One and the same sample provided the 26 T cell receptor beta chains below, sequenced in a study of cytomegalovirus exposure and HLA in healthy donors. PCR used 60 Vbeta primers and 13 Jbeta primers. The table came from immunoSEQ multiplex PCR; TCRdb's copy has only in-frame clones and leaves some out. The sample includes fewer than 250,000 clones, 65% to 85% of them seen just once. The sequencing input was PBMCs. The receptors shown here come from a man aged 35-49 years in good health and CMV-seropositive.

Notes on this clone: The junction departs from the called germline gene at one end, perhaps through a read error. V usage is TRBV7-9 and J usage is TRBJ2-1; 11 bases are shared with TRBD1. This CDR3 region has 16 residues. Germline CDR1 is SEHNR and CDR2 is FQNEAQ (reference sequence). The CDR3 reads CSSSFDPGQGDHEQFF. As DNA, the CDR3 is TGTTCCAGCAGCTTTGATCCGGGACAGGGGGATCATGAGCAGTTCTTC.

V gene TRBV19 combines with J gene TRBJ2-5; 7 positions agree with TRBD1. Germline loops: CDR1 LNHDA, CDR2 SQIVND (reference sequence). V shed 6 bases, J shed 2 bases, and the junction held 6 bases outside the gene matches. The CDR3 consists of 14 residues. CDR3 nucleotide sequence: TGTGCCAGTAGCCCGGGACAGCCTCAAGAGACCCAGTACTTC. This encodes CASSPGQPQETQYF.

The chain is built from TRBV10-3 and TRBJ2-5, with a weak D call TRBD2 (5 bases). Deletions cut 5 bases from V and 9 bases from J, with 16 bases between. Per the germline V gene, CDR1 is ENHRY and CDR2 is SYGVKD. CDR3 length: 13 residues. CDR3 region: CAISSMEEVAQYF. CDR3 DNA sequence: TGTGCCATCAGTAGCATGGAGGAGGTTGCCCAGTACTTC.

This clone was seen a few times. The chain has TRBV7-2 and TRBJ1-2, with D tentatively TRBD1 (6 bases). The CDR3 is 14 residues long. The V and J ends lost 0 bases and 7 bases respectively, with 12 bases between them. Germline CDR1 is SGHTA and CDR2 is FQGNSA. This CDR3 reads CASSLARGAGGYTF. In nucleotides, the CDR3 is TGTGCCAGCAGCTTAGCGCGGGGGGCAGGTGGCTACACCTTC.

The chain is built from TRBV7-9 and TRBJ1-5; D is unclear. V was clipped by 1 base and J by 6 bases, with 4 bases between them. The CDR3 extends over 12 amino acids. Germline values: CDR1 SEHNR, CDR2 FQNEAQ (reference sequence). For the CDR3, the DNA is TGTGCCAGCAGCTTAGACTTTCAGCCCCAGCATTTT. This encodes CASSLDFQPQHF.

This chain joins TRBV6-5 and TRBJ2-1, with TRBD2 matching over 10 bases. With V trimmed by 2 bases and J by 4 bases, 5 bases remained unmatched. This CDR3 contains 16 residues. Germline CDR1 and CDR2: MNHEY and SVGAGI. This chain's CDR3 is CASSYRTSGMYNEQFF. The CDR3 DNA reads TGTGCCAGCAGTTACAGGACTAGCGGAATGTACAATGAGCAGTTCTTC.

This chain joins TRBV6-6 and TRBJ2-7, with TRBD2 identical over 11 bases. The CDR3 has 13 amino acids. V shed 7 bases and J 4 bases; nucleotides not matched to a gene: 3. Germline-derived CDR1 and CDR2 are MNHNY and SVGAGI (reference sequence). The CDR3 spells CASIAGGEYEQYF. The CDR3 coding sequence is TGTGCCAGCATAGCGGGAGGGGAGTACGAGCAGTACTTC.

V usage is TRBV19 and J usage is TRBJ1-5; maybe TRBD1 (6 bases). The CDR3 spans 16 residues. Trimming took 7 bases from V and 2 from J, leaving 18 bases between them. Germline CDR1 and CDR2: LNHDA and SQIVND (reference sequence). CDR3 residues: CASKTSGARGNQPQHF. CDR3 sequence (DNA): TGTGCCAGTAAGACTTCAGGGGCCAGGGGCAATCAGCCCCAGCATTTT.

The chain couples TRBV27 to TRBJ1-2; possible D gene TRBD1, 5 bases. This CDR3 has 13 amino acids. Trimming left V 6 bases short and J 4 bases short, with 12 bases between. Germline V gene data show CDR1 as MNHEY and CDR2 as SMNVEV (reference sequence). The chain's CDR3 is CASSDSPLYGYTF. DNA for the CDR3: TGTGCCAGCAGCGACAGTCCCCTCTATGGCTACACCTTC.

The rearrangement links TRBV5-4 to TRBJ2-1; TRBD2 aligns across 9 bases. J gave up 9 bases and V 4 bases, and 14 bases lay outside the gene matches. CDR3 length: 16 residues. Germline V gives CDR1 SGHNT, CDR2 YYREEE (reference sequence). The CDR3 sequence: CASSPGTSPFGGEQFF. The DNA of the CDR3 is TGTGCCAGCAGCCCCGGGACTAGCCCTTTCGGGGGTGAGCAGTTCTTC.

This chain links TRBV29-1 with TRBJ2-7; 9 bases map to TRBD1. This CDR3 has 14 residues. The ends lost 6 bases at V and 0 bases at J; junction bases unmatched: 6. Germline lookup yields CDR1 SQVTM and CDR2 ANQGSEA. The CDR3 nucleotides are TGCAGCGTAGGACAGGGGACTGTCTCCTACGAGCAGTACTTC. This gives the protein CSVGQGTVSYEQYF.

The J gene is TRBJ1-2, the V gene TRBV5-4; TRBD1 aligns across 8 bases. V lost 4 bases, J lost 2 bases, and 19 bases stayed unmatched. This CDR3 comprises 19 residues. Per germline, CDR1 SGHNT and CDR2 YYREEE (reference sequence). This CDR3 reads CASSVDRGSEVRRNYGYTF. CDR3 bases: TGTGCCAGCAGCGTTGACAGGGGTTCAGAGGTTCGACGAAACTATGGCTACACCTTC.

This chain joins TRBV28 and TRBJ2-7; TRBD1 aligns across 10 bases. Germline V gene sequence: CDR1 MDHEN, CDR2 SYDVKM. V trimming: 5 bases; J trimming: 0 bases; junction bases outside the gene matches: 13. There are 18 residues in the CDR3. The CDR3, as DNA: TGTGCCAGCAGTCCTTTTCTCCTAAGGACAGGGGGCTCCTACGAGCAGTACTTC. Amino acids: CASSPFLLRTGGSYEQYF. Filled out from reference TRBV28 and TRBJ2-7, the complete variable domain reads DVKVTQSSRYLVKRTGEKVFLECVQDMDHENMFWYRQDPGLGLRLIYFSYDVKMKEKGDIPEGYSVSREKKERFSLILESASTNQTSMYLCASSPFLLRTGGSYEQYFGPGTRLTVT.

CDR3: CASSEEQGESYEQYF. CDR3 in DNA: TGTGCCAGCAGTGAAGAACAGGGAGAATCCTACGAGCAGTACTTC. The chain employs TRBV6-1 and TRBJ2-7; possibly TRBD1 for D (6 bases). There are 15 residues in the CDR3. The V end lost 1 base, the J end lost 1 base, and 11 bases lay between the germline ends. CDR1 is MNHNS and CDR2 is SASEGT in the germline V gene.

The V call is TRBV2, the J call TRBJ2-1; 12 bases are shared with TRBD2. The junction had 6 bases not matched to a gene; V was cut back by 8 bases and J by 7 bases. The CDR3 has 14 residues. Germline CDR1 reads SNHLY; CDR2 reads FYNNEI. CDR3 amino acids: CASQTSGRRNEQFF. CDR3 DNA: TGTGCCAGCCAGACTAGCGGGAGACGGAATGAGCAGTTCTTC.

This sequence joins TRBV27 and TRBJ2-3; perhaps TRBD1 as D (6 bases). V was trimmed by 2 bases and J by 2 bases, leaving 11 bases between them. Germline lookup yields CDR1 MNHEY and CDR2 SMNVEV (reference sequence). This CDR3 comprises 15 residues. CDR3 loop: CASSLIWTATDTQYF. In nucleotides, the CDR3 is TGTGCCAGCAGTTTAATTTGGACAGCCACAGATACGCAGTATTTT.

The chain combines TRBV6-1 with TRBJ2-7; 8 bases align to TRBD1. Germline V gives CDR1 MNHNS, CDR2 SASEGT. This CDR3 has 15 residues. The V gene end was trimmed by 4 bases and the J gene end by 0 bases; junction bases not matched to a gene: 5. The CDR3 loop reads CASSAGQASSYEQYF. CDR3 sequence (DNA): TGTGCCAGCAGTGCGGGACAGGCGAGCTCCTACGAGCAGTACTTC.

The genes are TRBV7-2 and TRBJ1-5, with 7 bases aligning to TRBD1. Germline loops: CDR1 SGHTA, CDR2 FQGNSA. V gave up 5 bases and J gave up 7 bases; unmatched junction bases: 5. The length of the CDR3 is 13 residues. As DNA, the CDR3 is TGTGCCAGCAGCCGACAGGGCCGCCAGCCCCAGCATTTT. This sequence encodes CASSRQGRQPQHF.

This chain links TRBV11-2 with TRBJ2-1, with D perhaps matching TRBD2 (6 bases). CDR3 length: 15 residues. Trimming pared 6 bases from V and 5 bases from J, leaving 17 bases between. Germline V gene lookup returns CDR1 SGHAT and CDR2 FQNNGV. The CDR3 DNA reads as TGTGCCAGCAGGACTGGGGGACTGGCAAACAATGAGCAGTTCTTC. This codes for CASRTGGLANNEQFF.

This chain links TRBV7-7 with TRBJ2-2; 7 positions match TRBD2. The CDR3 has 16 residues. CDR1 is SSHAT and CDR2 is FNYEAQ in the germline V gene (reference sequence). V lost 5 bases to trimming and J lost 0 bases; unmatched junction nucleotides: 6. CDR3 nucleotide sequence: TGTGCCAGCAGCCCCTCTAGCGGAGCGAACACCGGGGAGCTGTTTTTT. This codes for CASSPSSGANTGELFF.

The chain uses TRBV28 and TRBJ1-3; 10 bases agree with TRBD1. V lost 5 bases to trimming and J lost 0 bases; unmatched junction nucleotides: 1. The CDR3 spans 15 residues. Germline-derived CDR1 and CDR2 are MDHEN and SYDVKM. The CDR3 here is CASSGDRGSGNTIYF. CDR3 nucleotide sequence: TGTGCCAGCAGTGGGGACAGGGGCTCTGGAAACACCATATATTTT.

The chain combines TRBV6-5 with TRBJ1-2; maybe TRBD1 (5 bases). The CDR3 has 13 residues. CDR1 and CDR2 from the germline V gene are MNHEY and SVGAGI. Trimming took 7 bases from V and 5 from J, leaving 14 bases between them. The CDR3 nucleotides are TGTGCCAGCACCCCCCGCCGGGGGTATGGCTACACCTTC. Encoded protein: CASTPRRGYGYTF.

This clone appeared a single time. The chain combines TRBV2 with TRBJ2-7, with a weak D call TRBD1 (5 bases). Trimming took 10 bases from V and 3 from J, leaving 16 bases between them. CDR1 is SNHLY, CDR2 FYNNEI, per germline. There are 13 residues in the CDR3. Written as DNA, the CDR3 is TGTGCCATCTCAACAGGCTCCCGCTACGAGCAGTACTTC. Translating it yields CAISTGSRYEQYF.

This chain uses TRBV30 with TRBJ1-5, with D hard to call. There are 13 residues in the CDR3. Trimming took 1 base from V and 3 from J, leaving 7 bases between them. Germline V CDR1 and CDR2: GTSNPN, SVGIG (reference sequence). The chain's CDR3 is CAWSDSFNQPQHF. CDR3 DNA: TGTGCCTGGAGTGACAGCTTCAATCAGCCCCAGCATTTT.

Worth noting for this clone: One junction end disagrees with the germline gene, perhaps due to a read error. The V gene is TRBV6-4, the J gene TRBJ2-7; TRBD2 is a possible D gene (5 bases). Germline V CDR1 and CDR2: MRHNA, SNTAGT. The CDR3 loop spans 14 amino acids. The CDR3 DNA reads TGTGCCAGCACCCGGACTCGGAGCTCCTACGGGCAGTACTTC. Protein: CASTRTRSSYGQYF.

The chain uses TRBV4-2 and TRBJ1-4; 8 bases align to TRBD1. The ends lost 7 bases at V and 8 bases at J; junction bases unmatched: 18. The CDR3 spans 17 residues. CDR1 and CDR2 (germline): LGHNA, YNFKEQ. The CDR3: CASNDGTGSSEGEKLFF. The CDR3 coding sequence is TGTGCCAGCAACGACGGGACAGGATCTTCTGAGGGGGAAAAACTGTTTTTT.